The clone carrying this TCR beta chain has only a few counts. The data stem from a study of blood T cell repertoires in COVID-19. Study background: Some COVID-19 samples were acute and others convalescent; all came from the United States, Italy and Spain. T cells, B-cell-depleted T cells, or PBMCs supplied cDNA or gDNA.

Original handling: Reference gene primer amplification in the assay estimated nucleated cell counts. The data were produced by immunoSEQ multiplex PCR, yet TCRdb's version contains in-frame clones alone and is incomplete. V and J calls and clone size are given by that table; D and trimming were obtained from the DNA. The data contain some 150,000 clones, roughly 84% of them seen just once; the ten biggest clones take up roughly 8.7%. In germline, CDR1 is SGHRS, CDR2 YFSETQ. The CDR3 loop spans 17 amino acids. Trimming cost V 4 bases and J 0 bases, with 14 bases left between them. The sample was peripheral blood. V and J are TRBV5-1 and TRBJ2-6; possibly TRBD1 for D (6 bases). The clonotype was recovered from an older woman with acute or convalescent COVID-19. The CDR3 sequence is CASSPRTVSSGANVLTF. CDR3 nucleotides: TGCGCCAGCAGCCCCAGGACAGTGAGCTCTGGGGCCAACGTCCTGACTTTC.